These 5 T cell receptor beta chains originate from one sample sequenced in a study of shared clonotypes between healthy human individuals. Assay used: immunoSEQ multiplex PCR; TCRdb lists only in-frame clones, some missing. The data contain about a million clones, approximately 68% of them singletons. Material for sequencing was memory CD4+ T cells sorted from blood. Subset denoted: CD45RA-negative fraction. All receptors derive from a man younger than 35 in good health.

This clone showed up many times. The rearrangement uses TRBV5-1 and TRBJ1-6, with a tentative D call TRBD1 (5 bases). Trimming took 2 bases from V and 10 from J, leaving 10 bases between them. The CDR3 covers 13 residues. From germline, CDR1 is SGHRS and CDR2 YFSETQ. The CDR3 protein is CASSLDGGSPLHF. The CDR3 nucleotides are TGCGCCAGCAGCTTAGACGGGGGATCACCCCTCCACTTT.

V usage is TRBV9 and J usage is TRBJ1-2; 8 nucleotides match TRBD1. CDR1 and CDR2 (germline): SGDLS, YYNGEE. This CDR3 spans 15 amino acids. With V trimmed by 3 bases and J by 2 bases, 6 bases remained unmatched. CDR3 sequence reads: CASSARDRTNYGYTF. DNA of the CDR3: TGTGCCAGCAGCGCCCGGGACAGGACCAACTATGGCTACACCTTC.

The chain links TRBV5-1 to TRBJ1-3; TRBD1 might be the D (6 bases). The CDR3 spans 13 residues. Looked up from germline, CDR1 is SGHRS and CDR2 is YFSETQ. V lost 4 bases, J lost 4 bases, and 9 bases lay in between. The chain's CDR3 is CASSGDNGNTIYF. The CDR3 nucleotides are TGCGCCAGCAGCGGGGACAACGGAAACACCATATATTTT.

This sequence joins TRBV7-9 and TRBJ2-3; 8 positions match TRBD2. J was trimmed by 8 bases and V by 5 bases; bases with no gene match: 15. This CDR3 is 16 amino acids long. Germline-derived CDR1 and CDR2 are SEHNR and FQNEAQ (reference sequence). In DNA form, the CDR3 reads TGTGCCAGCAGCCCCTCCGGGAGGGCCCATTCGGGTACGCAGTATTTT. Translation gives CASSPSGRAHSGTQYF.

V and J are TRBV12-5 and TRBJ2-3; D possibly corresponds to TRBD1 (6 bases). Trimming pared 1 base from V and 1 base from J, leaving 6 bases between. Germline lookup yields CDR1 LGHNT and CDR2 FRNRAP. This CDR3 region has 14 residues. CDR3 sequence reads: CASGLGQGTDTQYF. The CDR3 nucleotides are TGTGCTAGTGGTTTGGGACAGGGCACAGATACGCAGTATTTT.